This T cell receptor beta chain was sequenced for a study of OX40 agonist ivuxolimab in advanced cancers. The wider study: Ivuxolimab, an agonistic anti-OX40 (CD134) antibody, was given to patients. Recorded diagnoses for dose-escalation patients were hepatocellular carcinoma, melanoma, renal cell or head and neck cancer.

This CDR3 has 16 amino acids. CDR1 and CDR2 (germline): MGHRA, YSYEKL. Trimming left V 3 bases short and J 11 bases short, with 23 bases between. Repertoires were generated with immunoSEQ multiplex PCR, while TCRdb's copy carries only in-frame clones and drops some. The sample lists about 47,000 clones; roughly 90% were seen once. As regards this clone: Its target is unknown.

General study findings and limits: CD4+ and CD8+ blood T cells expanded clonally by week 6 at 0.1 to 3.0 mg/kg.

This rearrangement joins TRBV4-1 to TRBJ2-4; the D gene is possibly TRBD1 (5 bases). The sample was CD4+ or CD8+ T cells sorted from blood, taken in a trial of the OX40 agonist ivuxolimab. The TCR comes from an adult with an advanced solid tumor such as melanoma, head and neck, liver or kidney cancer. The CDR3 sequence: CASSHHTTDNVELQYF. In DNA form, the CDR3 reads TGCGCCAGCAGCCATCACACGACAGACAACGTGGAGCTTCAGTACTTC.